This record concerns one TCR beta chain sequence. The CDR3 extends over 13 amino acids. CDR1 and CDR2 from the germline V gene are SQVTM and ANQGSEA. Trimming stripped 4 bases from V and 7 bases from J, with 14 bases between. The data were taken from a study of T-cell memory formation after mild COVID-19. TCRdb fed the 5' RACE reads into MiXCR, producing one record per CDR3 protein. The repertoire holds 40,000 to 60,000 distinct CDR3 sequences, 25% to 30% seen once, with around 45% in the top ten. The receptor's source is a young man who had mild COVID-19 (a few samples of this study predate the infection). Cell type and time point are not known. Source material: PBMCs or a T cell subset sorted from them (not recorded which). This chain connects TRBV29-1 to TRBJ1-5; no clear D gene. Here the CDR3 DNA reads TGCAGCGTTGCCGGGTATGAGGGCCAGCCCCAGCATTTT. Protein product: CSVAGYEGQPQHF.